Following are 28 T cell receptor beta chains from one sample sequenced in a study of shared clonotypes between healthy human individuals. The protocol was immunoSEQ multiplex PCR, while the TCRdb copy is restricted to in-frame clones and leaves out a portion. The sample contains around 1,000,000 clones, roughly 80% of which appear only once. Sequences were obtained from memory CD4+ T cells from PBMCs. As for subset: CD45RA-negative fraction. The receptors originated from a young man in good health. Some clones in this sample may be carry-over from other donors' samples.

Details on this clone: Since a far larger clone is one base different, this is likely a read error. Lacking the conserved final phenylalanine or tryptophan, this CDR3 likely reflects a read error. This chain links TRBV5-1 with TRBJ1-5; 7 nucleotides line up with TRBD1. Germline V gene lookup returns CDR1 SGHRS and CDR2 YFSETQ. After removal of 0 bases from V and 6 bases from J, the junction contained 6 bases not matched to a gene. The length of the CDR3 is 15 residues. The CDR3 DNA follows: TGCGCCAGCAGCTTGGAGGGGGCTCGTGGTCAGCCCCAGCATCTT. Translating gives CASSLEGARGQPQHL.

In regard to this clone: A much larger clone is a single base away; this may be a read error. V is TRBV10-3 and J is TRBJ2-7; D possibly corresponds to TRBD1 (6 bases). Germline V gene sequence: CDR1 ENHRY, CDR2 SYGVKD. The CDR3 totals 13 residues. The V end lost 2 bases, the J end lost 2 bases, and 7 bases lay between the germline ends. This CDR3 is CAISETGPYEQYF. In DNA, the CDR3 is TGTGCCATCAGTGAGACAGGGCCCTACGAGCAGTACTTC.

The DNA for the CDR3 is TGTGCCAGCAGTTACGACCCCGACAGGGCCAAAAACATTCAGTACTTC. It is translated as CASSYDPDRAKNIQYF. The chain joins TRBV6-5 to TRBJ2-4; D is possibly TRBD1 (6 bases). Germline V gene sequence: CDR1 MNHEY, CDR2 SVGAGI. The CDR3 runs to 16 residues. The germline V and J ends were trimmed by 2 bases and 1 base, with 12 bases remaining between them.

This rearrangement joins TRBV7-2 to TRBJ1-2, with unresolved D. Trimming shortened V by 1 base and J by 8 bases, and 8 bases separated the two germline ends. The CDR3 runs 12 residues. Germline V gives CDR1 SGHTA, CDR2 FQGNSA. The CDR3 DNA reads as TGTGCCAGCAGCTTAGTAGGGAAGGGCTACACCTTC. Amino acids: CASSLVGKGYTF. Full variable domain (remainder filled in from reference TRBV7-2 and TRBJ1-2): GAGVSQSPSNKVTEKGKDVELRCDPISGHTALYWYRQSLGQGLEFLIYFQGNSAPDKSGLPSDRFSAERTGGSVSTLTIQRTQQEDSAVYLCASSLVGKGYTFGSGTRLTVV.

In its sample, this clone was seen once. This chain joins TRBV5-1 and TRBJ2-7, with 9 bases fitting TRBD2. In germline, CDR1 is SGHRS, CDR2 YFSETQ. The CDR3 extends over 13 amino acids. V shed 4 bases and J 4 bases; nucleotides not matched to a gene: 3. CDR3 coding DNA: TGCGCCAGCAGCGTAGCGGGAGATTACGAGCAGTACTTC. It specifies CASSVAGDYEQYF.

The table lists this clone with a few counts. A read error may be the cause here, since a much bigger clone is one base away. The chain combines TRBV6-1 with TRBJ1-1; D might be TRBD1 (6 bases). V lost 4 bases and J lost 1, with 7 bases in between. CDR3 length equals 13 residues. Looked up from germline, CDR1 is MNHNS and CDR2 is SASEGT. CDR3 nucleotide sequence: TGTGCCAGCAGTGGACAGGCGAACACTGAAGCTTTCTTT. This codes for CASSGQANTEAFF.

This clone was counted at least ten times. This chain joins TRBV7-2 and TRBJ2-7; TRBD1 aligns across 10 bases. Germline assignment: CDR1 SGHTA and CDR2 FQGNSA. V gave up 8 bases and J gave up 4 bases; unmatched junction bases: 11. The CDR3 runs 15 residues. CDR3 in DNA: TGTGCCAGCCAGGAACCGGGACAGGGGTTGTACGAGCAGTACTTC. Its protein product is CASQEPGQGLYEQYF.

V is TRBV27 and J is TRBJ2-7; D unresolved. The CDR3 loop spans 17 amino acids. Trimming removed 5 bases at V and 2 bases at J, with 22 bases between. Germline V lookup: CDR1 MNHEY, CDR2 SMNVEV (reference sequence). CDR3 nucleotide sequence: TGTGCCAGCAGTCCGAAAATGTCTCTAGTCTATCCCTACGAGCAGTACTTC. The encoded protein is CASSPKMSLVYPYEQYF.

This clone was detected ten times or more. The chain carries TRBV11-2 and TRBJ2-1, with 9 bases that match TRBD2. J lost 9 bases, V lost 3 bases, and 6 bases had no gene match. The length of the CDR3 is 14 residues. Germline CDR1 SGHAT, CDR2 FQNNGV. The CDR3 DNA is TGTGCCAGCAGCTTTCGCTCTAGCGGGACTGAGCAGTTCTTC. It specifies CASSFRSSGTEQFF.

The CDR3 loop is CASSQEWGRERSTEAFF. CDR3 in DNA: TGCGCCAGCAGCCAAGAGTGGGGCCGGGAAAGGAGCACTGAAGCTTTCTTT. The rearrangement links TRBV4-3 to TRBJ1-1; the D gene is possibly TRBD1 (5 bases). There are 17 residues in the CDR3. Trimming shortened V by 0 bases and J by 4 bases, and 18 bases separated the two germline ends. The germline gives CDR1 LGHNA, CDR2 YSLEER.

A few counts support this clone. The chain combines TRBV28 with TRBJ1-2; a weak D match, TRBD1 (6 bases). The CDR3 length is 15 residues. Trimming removed 2 bases at V and 3 bases at J, with 13 bases between. Germline CDR1 reads MDHEN; CDR2 reads SYDVKM. As DNA, the CDR3 is TGTGCCAGCAGTTTAGTGGGGGCGCAGGACTATGGCTACACCTTC. Protein sequence: CASSLVGAQDYGYTF.

The rearrangement uses TRBV4-3 and TRBJ1-2; D perhaps matches TRBD1 (5 bases). V gave up 3 bases and J gave up 5 bases, with 16 bases separating them. Germline V gene data show CDR1 as LGHNA and CDR2 as YSLEER. This CDR3 is built from 15 residues. The CDR3 DNA sequence: TGCGCCAGCAGCCACCTTCGACAGAAACCTTATGGCTACACCTTC. Protein product: CASSHLRQKPYGYTF.

The chain is built from TRBV7-2 and TRBJ2-5; TRBD1 matches at 10 bases. Germline lookup yields CDR1 SGHTA and CDR2 FQGNSA. CDR3 length: 15 amino acids. The V and J ends lost 4 bases and 2 bases, in that order; junction bases with no gene match: 4. The CDR3 region has the DNA TGTGCCAGCAGCTGGGGACAGGGGTCACAAGAGACCCAGTACTTC. Its protein is CASSWGQGSQETQYF.

The chain joins TRBV4-1 to TRBJ2-4, with 11 bases identical to TRBD2. Trimming took 0 bases from V and 6 from J; bases not matched to a gene: 4. The CDR3 is 16 amino acids. In germline, CDR1 is MGHRA, CDR2 YSYEKL. Here the CDR3 DNA reads TGCGCCAGCAGCCAAGAAAGGCTAGCGGGAGGAAACATTCAGTACTTC. Translation gives CASSQERLAGGNIQYF.

The chain joins TRBV5-1 to TRBJ1-4; D call uncertain. The germline CDR1 and CDR2 sequences are SGHRS and YFSETQ. V lost 1 base and J lost 2, with 9 bases in between. This CDR3 contains 15 residues. In DNA, the CDR3 is TGCGCCAGCAGCTTGACGCCAGACACTAATGAAAAACTGTTTTTT. This sequence encodes CASSLTPDTNEKLFF.

This chain uses TRBV30 with TRBJ2-5; tentative D call: TRBD2 (5 bases). There are 13 residues in the CDR3. Germline V CDR1 and CDR2: GTSNPN, SVGIG (reference sequence). The ends were cut back, 0 bases at V and 4 bases at J, with 9 bases in the middle. The DNA for the CDR3 is TGTGCCTGGAGTGTACGGGGATTAGAGACCCAGTACTTC. As protein: CAWSVRGLETQYF.

V is TRBV28 and J is TRBJ1-5; 11 bases are shared with TRBD1. The CDR3 is made up of 14 amino acids. Germline V CDR1 and CDR2: MDHEN, SYDVKM. V dropped 5 bases and J dropped 7; count of bases not matched to a gene: 4. As DNA, the CDR3 is TGTGCCAGCAGTCGGACAGGGGGCGGCCAGCCCCAGCATTTT. Protein: CASSRTGGGQPQHF.

This clone appeared once. The rearrangement links TRBV15 to TRBJ2-1; 13 bases are shared with TRBD2. This CDR3 is built from 16 residues. With V trimmed by 1 base and J by 7 bases, 4 bases remained unmatched. Germline V gene data show CDR1 as LNHNV and CDR2 as YYDKDF (reference sequence). CDR3 amino acids: CATSRAGTSGKNEQFF. The CDR3 bases are TGTGCCACCAGCAGAGCTGGGACTAGCGGGAAAAATGAGCAGTTCTTC.

Only a few counts were recorded for this clone. The chain carries TRBV27 and TRBJ2-7; D remains unclear. This CDR3 has 14 residues. Trimming shortened V by 2 bases and J by 4 bases, and 12 bases separated the two germline ends. Per germline, CDR1 MNHEY and CDR2 SMNVEV (reference sequence). Written as DNA, the CDR3 is TGTGCCAGCAGTTTACGTCAGGCCCATTACGAGCAGTACTTC. As protein: CASSLRQAHYEQYF.

The chain joins TRBV7-9 to TRBJ2-7; 9 bases are shared with TRBD2. Losses at the gene ends were 2 bases for V and 5 bases for J; bases not matched to a gene: 10. The CDR3 has 16 residues. Germline CDR1 SEHNR, CDR2 FQNEAQ (reference sequence). The CDR3 sequence: CASSLYSRREGHEQYF. The DNA of the CDR3 is TGTGCCAGCAGCTTATACTCCCGGCGGGAGGGACACGAGCAGTACTTC.

V usage is TRBV9 and J usage is TRBJ2-1, with D unresolved. This CDR3 is built from 13 residues. Per the germline V gene, CDR1 is SGDLS and CDR2 is YYNGEE. V lost 4 bases, J lost 2 bases, and 7 bases lay in between. CDR3 amino acids: CASSPDAYNEQFF. Here the CDR3 DNA reads TGTGCCAGCAGCCCCGACGCCTACAATGAGCAGTTCTTC. Using reference TRBV9 and TRBJ2-1 for the parts outside the CDR3, the full variable domain is DSGVTQTPKHLITATGQRVTLRCSPRSGDLSVYWYQQSLDQGLQFLIQYYNGEERAKGNILERFSAQQFPDLHSELNLSSLELGDSALYFCASSPDAYNEQFFGPGTRLTVL.

V usage is TRBV14 and J usage is TRBJ1-1; D possibly corresponds to TRBD1 (6 bases). V shed 3 bases and J shed 0 bases, with 23 bases lying between them. Germline-derived CDR1 and CDR2 are SGHDN and FVKESK. CDR3 size: 19 residues. The CDR3 DNA follows: TGTGCCAGCAGCCACCACTTGGGGGGGGGCGTTGGGATGAACACTGAAGCTTTCTTT. Amino acids: CASSHHLGGGVGMNTEAFF. Using reference TRBV14 and TRBJ1-1 for the parts outside the CDR3, the full variable domain is EAGVTQFPSHSVIEKGQTVTLRCDPISGHDNLYWYRRVMGKEIKFLLHFVKESKQDESGMPNNRFLAERTGGTYSTLKVQPAELEDSGVYFCASSHHLGGGVGMNTEAFFGQGTRLTVV.

A note on this clone: The same CDR3 arises from other DNA sequences in this sample as well. The DNA of the CDR3 is TGTGCCAGCAGCGTCTCTAACTATGGCTACACCTTC. Amino acids: CASSVSNYGYTF. The chain carries TRBV9 and TRBJ1-2; D remains unclear. V was shortened by 2 bases and J by 0 bases, with 2 bases between the two germline ends. The CDR3 length is 12 residues. The germline gives CDR1 SGDLS, CDR2 YYNGEE. The full variable domain, in which reference TRBV9 and TRBJ1-2 provide the parts outside the CDR3, is DSGVTQTPKHLITATGQRVTLRCSPRSGDLSVYWYQQSLDQGLQFLIQYYNGEERAKGNILERFSAQQFPDLHSELNLSSLELGDSALYFCASSVSNYGYTFGSGTRLTVV.

The chain links TRBV14 to TRBJ1-4; D gene ambiguous. The CDR3 spans 14 residues. The germline CDR1 and CDR2 sequences are SGHDN and FVKESK. Trimming stripped 1 base from V and 11 bases from J, with 14 bases between. The CDR3 is CASSQALDQRKLFF. As DNA, the CDR3 is TGTGCCAGCAGCCAAGCCCTTGACCAGCGGAAACTGTTTTTT.

This chain links TRBV7-3 with TRBJ1-1; a weak D match, TRBD1 (5 bases). With 1 base removed from V and 0 bases from J, the gap between germline ends came to 12 bases. CDR3 size: 16 residues. Germline lookup yields CDR1 SGHTA and CDR2 FQGTGA. Here the CDR3 DNA reads TGTGCCAGCAGCTTAATGCGGCCAGGGCTGAACACTGAAGCTTTCTTT. Protein product: CASSLMRPGLNTEAFF. Full variable domain (missing parts from reference TRBV7-3 and TRBJ1-1): GAGVSQTPSNKVTEKGKYVELRCDPISGHTALYWYRQSLGQGPEFLIYFQGTGAADDSGLPNDRFFAVRPEGSVSTLKIQRTERGDSAVYLCASSLMRPGLNTEAFFGQGTRLTVV.

This chain uses TRBV4-3 with TRBJ2-2; the D gene is possibly TRBD2 (5 bases). The V and J ends lost 0 bases and 4 bases respectively, with 24 bases between them. The length of the CDR3 is 20 residues. CDR1 is LGHNA, CDR2 YSLEER, per germline. The CDR3: CASSQDVRRALGWGTGELFF. The CDR3 DNA reads as TGCGCCAGCAGCCAAGATGTACGTAGGGCACTAGGATGGGGCACCGGGGAGCTGTTTTTT.

The J gene is TRBJ2-5, the V gene TRBV10-3, with D perhaps matching TRBD2 (5 bases). Germline V gene lookup returns CDR1 ENHRY and CDR2 SYGVKD. The V and J ends lost 2 bases and 2 bases respectively, with 9 bases between them. The CDR3 has 14 amino acids. CDR3 nucleotides: TGTGCCATCAGTGAGAGGCGGGTGCAAGAGACCCAGTACTTC. It is translated as CAISERRVQETQYF.

The chain joins TRBV15 to TRBJ1-5; possible D gene TRBD1, 5 bases. V gave up 4 bases and J gave up 1 base, with 17 bases separating them. Germline V lookup: CDR1 LNHNV, CDR2 YYDKDF (reference sequence). This CDR3 spans 17 amino acids. Here the CDR3 DNA reads TGTGCCACCAGCACTAAATGGACACACTTAAGCAATCAGCCCCAGCATTTT. It is translated as CATSTKWTHLSNQPQHF.